The present entry profiles one T cell receptor beta chain with its context. Antigen specificity is unknown. This record comes from a study of T-cell reconstitution after alpha-beta-depleted transplantation in children. General study findings and limits: Some patients' high day-60 TCRbeta diversity was traced to surviving recipient T cells and thymic progenitors.

Germline-derived CDR1 and CDR2 are SQVTM and ANQGSEA. Trimming removed 6 bases from V and 2 bases from J, with 13 bases in between. CDR3 length equals 13 residues. Unique molecular identifiers tagged the TCRbeta library. MiXCR was run by TCRdb on the PCR reads, yielding one entry per CDR3 protein. Counted here are about 440,000 distinct CDR3 sequences, around 46% occurring once; the ten biggest clones make up 27%. The specimen comprised PBMCs, sampled before TCRalphabeta/CD19-depleted stem cell transplant. The clonotype was recovered from a girl aged 2 to 10 with aplastic anemia, due to receive a stem cell transplant. The chain is built from TRBV29-1 and TRBJ2-5; D is perhaps TRBD1 or TRBD2 (6 bases each). The CDR3 loop is CSVARGAQETQYF. In DNA form, the CDR3 reads TGCAGCGTAGCGAGGGGGGCGCAAGAGACCCAGTACTTC.